Listed below are T cell receptor beta chains from one sample, sequenced in a study of blood T cell repertoires in COVID-19. Measured with immunoSEQ multiplex PCR; TCRdb has only the in-frame clones, and not every one. The top ten clones hold roughly 1.4% of a sample with 440,000 or so clones, about 88% of them seen once. The sequenced sample was peripheral blood. The receptors originated from a woman aged 40 to 50 with COVID-19, enrolled during active disease. CDR3s include the opening cysteine and the closing phenylalanine or tryptophan. The order of the fields is V gene, D gene, J gene, clone size, CDR3 DNA, CDR3 protein. A D gene is named only where the DNA matches it firmly. Part of the rows lack a size; the others show once, few, many or a class for expanded clones.

v_call: TRBV4-2; d_call: .; j_call: TRBJ2-3; clone_size: .; cdr3_nt: TGTGCCAGCAGCCAACTACAGATCTTCACGGACACAGATACGCAGTATTTT; cdr3_aa: CASSQLQIFTDTDTQYF
v_call: TRBV2; d_call: .; j_call: TRBJ2-1; clone_size: .; cdr3_nt: TGTGCCAGCAGACTATACAATGAGCAGTTCTTC; cdr3_aa: CASRLYNEQFF
v_call: TRBV20-1; d_call: TRBD1; j_call: TRBJ2-7; clone_size: .; cdr3_nt: TGCAGTGCTGGTGGGGGACAGGGTCTGGAGCAGTACTTC; cdr3_aa: CSAGGGQGLEQYF
v_call: TRBV5-1; d_call: .; j_call: TRBJ2-7; clone_size: .; cdr3_nt: TGCGCCAGCAGGGGACAAGAGGGCTACGAGCAGTACTTC; cdr3_aa: CASRGQEGYEQYF
v_call: TRBV5-4; d_call: TRBD1; j_call: TRBJ1-4; clone_size: .; cdr3_nt: TGTGCCAGCAGCTCGGGACAGGGTAATGAAAAACTGTTTTTT; cdr3_aa: CASSSGQGNEKLFF
v_call: TRBV6-5; d_call: .; j_call: TRBJ1-1; clone_size: .; cdr3_nt: TGTGCCAGCAGAGATACCTACAGGAACACTGAAGCTTTCTTT; cdr3_aa: CASRDTYRNTEAFF
v_call: TRBV19; d_call: TRBD2; j_call: TRBJ2-5; clone_size: .; cdr3_nt: TGTGCCAGTAGCCAGGCTAGCGGGGGGACCCAGTACTTC; cdr3_aa: CASSQASGGTQYF
v_call: TRBV7-3; d_call: .; j_call: TRBJ2-3; clone_size: .; cdr3_nt: TGTGCCAGCTCCCTCTTCCGGGTTAGCACAGATACGCAGTATTTT; cdr3_aa: CASSLFRVSTDTQYF
v_call: TRBV29-1; d_call: TRBD1; j_call: TRBJ2-7; clone_size: .; cdr3_nt: TGCAGCGTTGAGGACAGGGCAGACGAGCAGTACTTC; cdr3_aa: CSVEDRADEQYF
v_call: TRBV27; d_call: TRBD1; j_call: TRBJ1-1; clone_size: .; cdr3_nt: TGTGCCAGCAGTTCGGACAGGGTCCTCACTGAAGCTTTCTTT; cdr3_aa: CASSSDRVLTEAFF
v_call: TRBV5-1; d_call: .; j_call: TRBJ1-4; clone_size: .; cdr3_nt: TGCGCCAGCAGCCCCGGGACACAAGAAAAACTGTTTTTT; cdr3_aa: CASSPGTQEKLFF
v_call: TRBV3-1/TRBV3-2; d_call: .; j_call: TRBJ1-3; clone_size: few; cdr3_nt: TGTGCCAGCAGCCCTATAGCATCCTCTGGAAACACCATATATTTT; cdr3_aa: CASSPIASSGNTIYF
v_call: TRBV9; d_call: TRBD2; j_call: TRBJ2-3; clone_size: .; cdr3_nt: TGTGCCAGCAGCCCCCACCCTGGGAGCGGGAGTTTGACAGATACGCAGTATTTT; cdr3_aa: CASSPHPGSGSLTDTQYF
v_call: TRBV5-4; d_call: .; j_call: TRBJ1-1; clone_size: .; cdr3_nt: TGTGCCAGCAGCCGCTCCCAGTTGGTGAACACTGAAGCTTTCTTT; cdr3_aa: CASSRSQLVNTEAFF
v_call: TRBV7-2; d_call: .; j_call: TRBJ1-4; clone_size: .; cdr3_nt: TGTGCCAGCAGCTTAAGCGGGACTAATGAAAAACTGTTTTTT; cdr3_aa: CASSLSGTNEKLFF
v_call: TRBV27; d_call: .; j_call: TRBJ1-1; clone_size: .; cdr3_nt: TGTGCCAGCAGTTTACGGGTCAGTAGGACTGAAGCTTTCTTT; cdr3_aa: CASSLRVSRTEAFF
v_call: TRBV7-9; d_call: TRBD2; j_call: TRBJ2-1; clone_size: .; cdr3_nt: TGTGCCAGCAGCCTTACTAGCGGGGCTGCAAATGAGCAGTTCTTC; cdr3_aa: CASSLTSGAANEQFF
v_call: TRBV27; d_call: .; j_call: TRBJ1-4; clone_size: .; cdr3_nt: TGTGCCAGCAGTTTAGGAGGGAAAGGTAAAGAAAAACTGTTTTTT; cdr3_aa: CASSLGGKGKEKLFF
v_call: TRBV27; d_call: .; j_call: TRBJ1-5; clone_size: few; cdr3_nt: TGTGCCAGCAGTTTCGCGAATCAGCCCCAGCATTTT; cdr3_aa: CASSFANQPQHF
v_call: TRBV30; d_call: .; j_call: TRBJ1-3; clone_size: .; cdr3_nt: TGTGCCTGGACCCCGGGGTATTCTGGAAACACCATATATTTT; cdr3_aa: CAWTPGYSGNTIYF